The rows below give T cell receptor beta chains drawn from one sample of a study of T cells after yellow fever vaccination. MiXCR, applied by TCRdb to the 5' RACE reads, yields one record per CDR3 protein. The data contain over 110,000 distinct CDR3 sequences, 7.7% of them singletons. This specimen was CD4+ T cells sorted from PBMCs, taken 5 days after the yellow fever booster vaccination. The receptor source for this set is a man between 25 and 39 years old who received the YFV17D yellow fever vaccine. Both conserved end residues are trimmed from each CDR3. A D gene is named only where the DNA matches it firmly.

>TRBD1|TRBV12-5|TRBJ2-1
ASGLPIRQGVV
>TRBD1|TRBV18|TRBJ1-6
ASSPTGRDSPLH
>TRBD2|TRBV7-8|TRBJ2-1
ASSSRAGDVNEQF
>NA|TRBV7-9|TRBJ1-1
ASTIQGAIEAF
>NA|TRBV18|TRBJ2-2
ASSPNKAPGELF
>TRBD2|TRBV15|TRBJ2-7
ATSRQGTSGPREQY
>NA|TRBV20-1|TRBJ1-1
SARELVGLNTEAF
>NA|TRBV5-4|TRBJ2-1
ASSLATMSSYNEQF
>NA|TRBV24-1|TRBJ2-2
ATSEELGELF
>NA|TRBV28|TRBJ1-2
ASRDSASYGYT
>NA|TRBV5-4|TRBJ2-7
ASSTAGKTRYEQY
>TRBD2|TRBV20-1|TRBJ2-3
STSGTPSTDTQY
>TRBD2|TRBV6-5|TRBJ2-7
ASSYSYSATSGRAGEQY
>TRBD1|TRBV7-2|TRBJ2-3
ASSKQGSDTQY
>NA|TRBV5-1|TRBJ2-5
ASSYIPGQETQY
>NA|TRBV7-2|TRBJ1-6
ASSLVGPKTSPLH
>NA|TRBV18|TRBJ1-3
ASSPSGGAGNTIY
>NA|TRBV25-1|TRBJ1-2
ASSEQNYGYT
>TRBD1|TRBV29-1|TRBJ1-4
SAVSTGGINEKLF
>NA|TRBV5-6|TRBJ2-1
ASSPNGLTKQF
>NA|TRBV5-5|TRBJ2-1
ASSLSRGSIYNEQF
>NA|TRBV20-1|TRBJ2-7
SASGFRTGLSYEQY
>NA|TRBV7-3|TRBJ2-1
ASSLVKENFPHEQF
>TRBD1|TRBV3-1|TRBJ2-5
ASSQADRVRETQY
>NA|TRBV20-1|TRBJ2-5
SASETFQETQY
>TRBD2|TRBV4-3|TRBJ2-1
ASSQGLAPNEQF
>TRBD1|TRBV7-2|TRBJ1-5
ASSLRGGQPQH
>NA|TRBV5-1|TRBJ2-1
ASSLGVGNEQF
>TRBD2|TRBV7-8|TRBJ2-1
ASRVGRAYNEQF
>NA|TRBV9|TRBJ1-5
ASSPIVETREVGQPQH
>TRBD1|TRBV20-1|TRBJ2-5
SADRGAVTQY
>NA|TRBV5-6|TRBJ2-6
ASSLKYSGANVLT
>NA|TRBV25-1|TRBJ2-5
ASSVPPSGETQY
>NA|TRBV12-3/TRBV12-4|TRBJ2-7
ASSYTRIYEQY
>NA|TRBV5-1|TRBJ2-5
ASSLVQGSGETQY
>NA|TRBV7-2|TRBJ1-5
ASSFDRNSNQPQH
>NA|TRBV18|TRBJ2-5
ASSPPAIRETQY
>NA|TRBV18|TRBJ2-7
ASSTAGTAPYEQY
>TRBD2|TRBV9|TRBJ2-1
ASSPGSGDYPWIEQF
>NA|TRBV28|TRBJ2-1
ASKIQHEQF
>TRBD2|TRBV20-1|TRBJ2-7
SARDATGGPGYEQY
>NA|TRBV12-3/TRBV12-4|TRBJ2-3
ASSFGGSRDTQY
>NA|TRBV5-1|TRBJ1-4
ASSSGGRLNEKLF
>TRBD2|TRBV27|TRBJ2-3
ASRPTSGRATDTQY
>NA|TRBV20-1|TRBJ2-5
SASGSKQETQY
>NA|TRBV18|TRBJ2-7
ASSPFQADPREQY
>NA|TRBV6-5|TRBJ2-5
ASSSPGLGETQY
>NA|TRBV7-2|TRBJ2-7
ASSFDRRGQY
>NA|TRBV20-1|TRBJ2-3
SAQGDSDTQY
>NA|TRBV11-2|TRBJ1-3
ASSPNPGNTIY
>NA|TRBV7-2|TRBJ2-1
ASSAQRGVSNEQF
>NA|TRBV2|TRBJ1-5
ASSSDGNQPQH
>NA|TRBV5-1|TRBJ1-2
ASSLSVVNYGYT
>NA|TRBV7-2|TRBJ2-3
ASSPTTDTQY
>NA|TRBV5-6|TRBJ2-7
ASSFSGVVF